The next 5 T cell receptor beta chains were all read from a single sample in a study of tumor-infiltrating lymphocytes in primary liver carcinoma (dated by TCRdb to between 2016 and 2019). Data came from an Illumina HiSeq 2500. Using a constant-region primer and ProtoScript II reverse transcriptase, TCRbeta-specific cDNA was reverse-transcribed from 400 to 550 ng total RNA. The TCRbeta libraries were prepared through three rounds of nested multiplex PCR following a slightly modified ARM-PCR procedure. Multiplex TRBV1-TRBV30 forward primers and a Cbeta reverse primer were used in the first two PCR rounds, each of which was run for around 10 cycles. TCRdb cleaned the public reads at Q25 with fastp, built clones with MiXCR and kept in-frame beta chains. Rows with a matching CDR3 protein are joined into one entry that keeps the most common DNA and genes. The sample records fewer than 350,000 distinct CDR3 sequences, around three fifths of which are singletons. Around 9.5% of the sample belongs to the ten largest clones.

RNA from unsorted whole blood was extracted with TRIzol reagent, and germline DNA was obtained with the DNeasy Blood & Tissue kit. Material: peripheral blood. The receptor source for this set is a man aged 35 to 55 with primary liver carcinoma and hepatitis B virus infection.

As for this clonotype: Since a much larger clone is just one base distant, this may be a read error. The chain uses TRBV5-5 and TRBJ1-5; D uncertain. The CDR3 is 13 residues long. Germline V lookup: CDR1 SGHKS, CDR2 YYEKEE (reference sequence). Here the CDR3 DNA reads TGTGCCAGGAGCTCAATCAGCAATCAGCCCCAGCATTTT. This encodes CARSSISNQPQHF.

This clonotype has a count of ten or more. The V and J genes are TRBV5-5 and TRBJ2-3; no firm D call. Per the germline V gene, CDR1 is SGHKS and CDR2 is YYEKEE (reference sequence). The CDR3 runs 14 residues. V dropped 1 base and J dropped 3 bases, with 9 bases sitting between them. The CDR3 region is CASSLTDGTDTQYF. The CDR3 nucleotides read TGTGCCAGCAGCTTGACTGACGGGACAGATACGCAGTATTTT.

A note on this clonotype: This may come from a read error, since a much larger clone is one base off. The J gene is TRBJ2-4, the V gene TRBV12-3 or TRBV12-4; D is unresolved. The CDR3 is 13 amino acids. DNA for the CDR3: TGTGCCAGCAGTTTCGGGTCCAAAAACATTCAGTGCTTC. Its protein product is CASSFGSKNIQCF.

The V and J genes are TRBV5-6 and TRBJ1-5, with a tentative D call TRBD1 (6 bases). Per the germline V gene, CDR1 is SGHDT and CDR2 is YYEEEE. V lost 1 base to trimming and J lost 7 bases, with 12 bases between them. The CDR3 contains 14 residues. The CDR3 here is CASSLRWDNQPQHF. The DNA for the CDR3 is TGTGCCAGCAGCTTGAGGTGGGACAACCAGCCCCAGCATTTT.

As regards this clonotype: Since a much larger clone is just one base distant, this may be a read error. Since the CDR3 does not end with the conserved phenylalanine or tryptophan, this likely comes from a read error. The chain combines TRBV29-1 with TRBJ1-1; D is ambiguous. The CDR3 spans 13 residues. V gave up 4 bases and J gave up 7 bases, with 16 bases separating them. The germline V gene has CDR1 SQVTM and CDR2 ANQGSEA. In nucleotides, the CDR3 is TGCAGCGTTGGCCCCCGGACGGCAGATGAAGCTTTCCTT. Its translation: CSVGPRTADEAFL.